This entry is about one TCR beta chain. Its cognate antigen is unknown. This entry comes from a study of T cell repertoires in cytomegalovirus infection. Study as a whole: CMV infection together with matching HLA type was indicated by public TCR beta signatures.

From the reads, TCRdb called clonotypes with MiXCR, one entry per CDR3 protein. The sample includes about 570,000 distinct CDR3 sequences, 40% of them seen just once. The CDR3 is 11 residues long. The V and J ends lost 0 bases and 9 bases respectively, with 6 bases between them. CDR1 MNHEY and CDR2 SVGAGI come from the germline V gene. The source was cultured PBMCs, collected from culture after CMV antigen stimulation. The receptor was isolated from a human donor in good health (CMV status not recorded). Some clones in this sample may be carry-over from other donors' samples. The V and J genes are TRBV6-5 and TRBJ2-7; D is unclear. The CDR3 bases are TGTGCCAGCAGTTACTCGCTGTGGCAGTACTTC. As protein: CASSYSLWQYF.